This T cell receptor beta chain was sequenced during a study of blood T cell repertoires in COVID-19. Study context: The origin of the acute and convalescent COVID-19 samples was the United States, Italy and Spain. T cells, B-cell-depleted T cells, or PBMCs supplied cDNA or gDNA.

TCRdb's copy holds only in-frame clones and misses some; the assay was immunoSEQ multiplex PCR. Among tens of thousands of clones, 80% to 95% were seen once, and the ten largest hold around 0.52%. This clone was seen more than once but under ten times. Seattle researchers signed up patients amid active infection and tracked them longitudinally. The CDR3 is made up of 16 amino acids. The germline V gene encodes CDR1 MNHNY and CDR2 SVGAGI (reference sequence). After removal of 5 bases from V and 4 bases from J, the junction contained 10 bases not matched to a gene. Specimen: peripheral blood. V usage is TRBV6-6 and J usage is TRBJ2-7, with 11 bases identical to TRBD2. This TCR was recovered from a man in his fifties or sixties with COVID-19, enrolled during active disease. Here the CDR3 reads CASSPTTGLAGYEQYF. In DNA, the CDR3 is TGTGCCAGCAGTCCTACGACAGGACTAGCGGGTTACGAGCAGTACTTC.